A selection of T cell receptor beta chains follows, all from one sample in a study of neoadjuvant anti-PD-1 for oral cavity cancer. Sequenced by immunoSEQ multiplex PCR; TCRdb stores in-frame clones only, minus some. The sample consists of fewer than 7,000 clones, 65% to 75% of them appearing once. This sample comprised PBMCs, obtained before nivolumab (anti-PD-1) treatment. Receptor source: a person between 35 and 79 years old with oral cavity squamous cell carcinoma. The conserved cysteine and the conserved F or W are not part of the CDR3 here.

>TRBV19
ASAPGQGYTEAF
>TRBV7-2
ASSFRQGNQPQH
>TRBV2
ASTQRLAGGYNEQF
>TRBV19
ASSMYSGIGVNTEAF
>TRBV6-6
ASSYSRNIPDTQY
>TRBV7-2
ASGWAGRNYEQY
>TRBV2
ASSREGQGASTGELF
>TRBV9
ASSVEAGGPFAYEQY
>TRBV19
ASSRSGTGQVPQH
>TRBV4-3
ASSQASSGDTGELF
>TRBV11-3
ASSPRTGSTGELF
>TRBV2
ASSEYGGEETQY
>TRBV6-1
ASSGRVWGEQY
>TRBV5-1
ASSLAGTRPTEAF
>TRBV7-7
ASSPDPSLEQF
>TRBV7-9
ASRLTGEEEKLF
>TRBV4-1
ASSQGQTSNQPQH
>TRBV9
ASSQGDRSYEQY
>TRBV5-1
ASSLQGFSYEQY
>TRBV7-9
ASSLDEGMPHGYT
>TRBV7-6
ASSPLAEFYEQY
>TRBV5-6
ASSPLDQNGYT
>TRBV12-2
ASRLGSVQDIKNTEAF
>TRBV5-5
ASSLDNGQGLRGYT
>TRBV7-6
ASSLRSAGGRNEQF
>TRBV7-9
ASSPQGRIDGYT
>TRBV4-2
ASSQVTSGGLDLNTGELF
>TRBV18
ASSERSNYGYT
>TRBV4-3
ASSRGQGPYEQY
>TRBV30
AGRGADTQY
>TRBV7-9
ASLLGGFYDDEQF
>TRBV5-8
ASSFRPTEAF
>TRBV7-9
ASSLALGGSGEKLF
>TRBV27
ASSLLAPRGISYEQY
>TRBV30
AWSANEGNTIY
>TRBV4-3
ASSAGTGNSYEQY
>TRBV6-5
ASRAGQGQPQH
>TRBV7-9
ASSLEGRGANTEAF
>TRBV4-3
ASSQDRGQNTGELF
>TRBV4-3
ASSQEVRATGELF
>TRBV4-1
ASSQAFSGGTEQY
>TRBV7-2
ASSLQRGSYNEQF
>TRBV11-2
ASSASYEQY
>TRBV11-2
ASSLGPGGVEEAF
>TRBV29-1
SVEVSQGSGGYT
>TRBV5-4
ASSMGVGPQH
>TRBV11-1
ASSQPGANSGNTIY
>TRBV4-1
ASSKGQSYEQY
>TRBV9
ASSVLNGLNTEAF
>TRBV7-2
ASSLQTSVQETQY
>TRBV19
ASTRSRSYNEQF
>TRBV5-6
ASSLKGRTSLGETQY
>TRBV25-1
ASSSLVDPWGAEAF